This is a list of T cell receptor beta chains from one sample in a study of blood T cell repertoires in COVID-19. The assay was immunoSEQ multiplex PCR, and TCRdb's table has in-frame clones only and misses some. The repertoire holds 150,000 or so clones, with 81% as singletons. The sample comprised peripheral blood. These receptors were collected from a man aged 60 to 75 with active or convalescent COVID-19. Each CDR3 is given with its conserved first and last residue. A D gene is named only where the DNA matches it firmly. Only part of the rows carry a size: once, few, many, or a class if the clone is expanded.

d_call,clone_size,j_call,cdr3_length,v_call,cdr3_aa,cdr3_nt
TRBD2,once,TRBJ2-1,16,TRBV5-4,CASSFSAGGSYNEQFF,TGTGCCAGCAGCTTTTCAGCGGGGGGATCCTACAATGAGCAGTTCTTC
TRBD1,-,TRBJ1-5,13,TRBV12-3/TRBV12-4,CASSQGVAQPQHF,TGTGCCAGCAGTCAGGGGGTAGCTCAGCCCCAGCATTTT
TRBD1,-,TRBJ2-7,15,TRBV4-1,CASSHPGQGFDEQYF,TGCGCCAGCAGCCATCCGGGACAGGGTTTCGACGAGCAGTACTTC
TRBD1,-,TRBJ2-7,14,TRBV4-2,CASSQGTGGGEQYF,TGTGCCAGCAGCCAAGGTACAGGGGGCGGAGAGCAGTACTTC
-,-,TRBJ1-5,14,TRBV6-2/TRBV6-3,CASSYGSGAQPQHF,TGTGCCAGCAGTTACGGGTCAGGGGCTCAGCCCCAGCATTTT
TRBD1,few,TRBJ2-1,15,TRBV6-6,CASKDRSSTYNEQFF,TGTGCCAGCAAGGACAGGAGTTCTACTTACAATGAGCAGTTCTTC
TRBD1,-,TRBJ1-2,14,TRBV6-2/TRBV6-3,CASSYSRQGGGYTF,TGTGCCAGCAGTTACTCGAGACAGGGAGGCGGCTACACCTTC
-,-,TRBJ1-1,16,TRBV7-6,CASSLGRGVLNTEAFF,TGTGCCAGCAGCTTAGGGCGGGGGGTCCTTAACACTGAAGCTTTCTTT
TRBD1,-,TRBJ1-1,16,TRBV5-1,CASRTGTANMNTEAFF,TGCGCCAGCAGGACCGGGACAGCCAACATGAACACTGAAGCTTTCTTT
TRBD1,-,TRBJ1-1,14,TRBV28,CASSFPWTGLGAFF,TGTGCCAGCAGTTTCCCCTGGACAGGGCTGGGAGCTTTCTTT
TRBD1,-,TRBJ2-7,14,TRBV15,CATSRTGVFYEQYF,TGTGCCACCAGCAGGACAGGGGTTTTTTACGAGCAGTACTTC
TRBD2,-,TRBJ2-7,21,TRBV5-1,CASSLVGALAGGTANTYEQYF,TGCGCCAGCAGCTTGGTAGGGGCACTAGCGGGGGGAACCGCTAATACCTACGAGCAGTACTTC
TRBD1,-,TRBJ1-4,14,TRBV3-1/TRBV3-2,CASSQRQGGEKLFF,TGTGCCAGCAGCCAAAGACAGGGGGGTGAAAAACTGTTTTTT
TRBD2,-,TRBJ2-1,17,TRBV18,CASSPPRGGNIYNEQFF,TGTGCCAGCTCACCACCGCGGGGGGGGAATATCTACAATGAGCAGTTCTTC
-,once,TRBJ1-1,11,TRBV29-1,CSFRANTEAFF,TGCAGCTTCAGGGCGAACACTGAAGCTTTCTTT
-,-,TRBJ1-4,14,TRBV5-1,CASSLNRVGEKLFF,TGCGCCAGCAGCTTGAACAGGGTTGGAGAAAAACTGTTTTTT
TRBD2,-,TRBJ2-3,14,TRBV6-5,CASREGLHTDTQYF,TGTGCCAGCAGGGAGGGACTACACACAGATACGCAGTATTTT
-,few,TRBJ1-4,16,TRBV9,CASSVGSGRGGEKLFF,TGTGCCAGCAGCGTAGGATCGGGGAGGGGTGGGGAAAAACTGTTTTTT
TRBD2,few,TRBJ2-3,15,TRBV5-6,CASSLGLAGTDTQYF,TGTGCCAGCAGCCTCGGACTAGCGGGCACAGATACGCAGTATTTT
TRBD2,once,TRBJ2-2,16,TRBV7-3,CASSSPGLADTGELFF,TGTGCCAGCAGCTCTCCGGGACTAGCGGACACCGGGGAGCTGTTTTTT
TRBD1,-,TRBJ1-2,13,TRBV6-5,CASTEQGARGYTF,TGTGCCAGCACCGAACAGGGGGCTCGGGGCTACACCTTC
TRBD1,-,TRBJ1-3,16,TRBV18,CASSPRQGDSGNTIYF,TGTGCCAGCTCACCAAGACAGGGAGACTCTGGAAACACCATATATTTT
TRBD2,-,TRBJ2-7,15,TRBV2,CASSEPSGSSYEQYF,TGTGCCAGCAGTGAACCGAGCGGGAGCTCCTACGAGCAGTACTTC
TRBD1,-,TRBJ2-1,15,TRBV5-1,CASNGGTGNYNEQFF,TGCGCCAGCAACGGAGGGACAGGGAACTACAATGAGCAGTTCTTC
TRBD2,-,TRBJ2-2,15,TRBV14,CASSREGLFTGELFF,TGTGCCAGCAGCCGGGAGGGACTTTTCACCGGGGAGCTGTTTTTT
TRBD2,few,TRBJ2-7,16,TRBV2,CASSELGPTGGGEQYF,TGTGCCAGCAGTGAATTGGGACCGACGGGAGGGGGAGAGCAGTACTTC
-,few,TRBJ1-5,15,TRBV27,CASSLESSARQPQHF,TGTGCCAGCAGTTTAGAATCGAGTGCCAGGCAGCCCCAGCATTTT
-,-,TRBJ1-2,13,TRBV5-1,CASSLIEGQGYTF,TGCGCCAGCAGCTTGATTGAGGGTCAAGGCTACACCTTC
-,-,TRBJ2-3,15,TRBV5-1,CASSLGQGRGDTQYF,TGCGCCAGCAGCTTGGGGCAGGGCAGAGGAGATACGCAGTATTTT